The entry below gives a single T cell receptor (beta chain) sequence along with its context. In the original analysis: Scientists estimated how many nucleated cells there were by amplifying reference gene primers. Libraries were prepared by immunoSEQ multiplex PCR; TCRdb keeps only in-frame clonotypes and omits some of them. That table is the source of V, J and clone size, and D and trimming were worked out from the DNA. Seen here are more than 200,000 clones, around nine tenths observed once, and the top ten hold over 4%. This study enrolled people aged about 18 to 90 from around 25 US geographic areas. The data were taken from a study of blood T cell repertoires in COVID-19. Across the whole study: Material from acute and convalescent COVID-19 was sourced from the United States, Italy and Spain.

The specimen was PBMCs or T cells enriched from blood (not recorded which). The receptor was derived from a woman aged 30 to 39 who had recovered from COVID-19.

CDR3 in amino acids: CASSEGGYQPQHF. The CDR3 DNA sequence: TGTGCCAGCAGTGAAGGCGGGTATCAGCCCCAGCATTTT. V gene TRBV6-1 combines with J gene TRBJ1-5; D ambiguous. The CDR3 is 13 amino acids. Germline CDR1 and CDR2: MNHNS and SASEGT. With 1 base removed from V and 5 bases from J, the gap between germline ends came to 6 bases.